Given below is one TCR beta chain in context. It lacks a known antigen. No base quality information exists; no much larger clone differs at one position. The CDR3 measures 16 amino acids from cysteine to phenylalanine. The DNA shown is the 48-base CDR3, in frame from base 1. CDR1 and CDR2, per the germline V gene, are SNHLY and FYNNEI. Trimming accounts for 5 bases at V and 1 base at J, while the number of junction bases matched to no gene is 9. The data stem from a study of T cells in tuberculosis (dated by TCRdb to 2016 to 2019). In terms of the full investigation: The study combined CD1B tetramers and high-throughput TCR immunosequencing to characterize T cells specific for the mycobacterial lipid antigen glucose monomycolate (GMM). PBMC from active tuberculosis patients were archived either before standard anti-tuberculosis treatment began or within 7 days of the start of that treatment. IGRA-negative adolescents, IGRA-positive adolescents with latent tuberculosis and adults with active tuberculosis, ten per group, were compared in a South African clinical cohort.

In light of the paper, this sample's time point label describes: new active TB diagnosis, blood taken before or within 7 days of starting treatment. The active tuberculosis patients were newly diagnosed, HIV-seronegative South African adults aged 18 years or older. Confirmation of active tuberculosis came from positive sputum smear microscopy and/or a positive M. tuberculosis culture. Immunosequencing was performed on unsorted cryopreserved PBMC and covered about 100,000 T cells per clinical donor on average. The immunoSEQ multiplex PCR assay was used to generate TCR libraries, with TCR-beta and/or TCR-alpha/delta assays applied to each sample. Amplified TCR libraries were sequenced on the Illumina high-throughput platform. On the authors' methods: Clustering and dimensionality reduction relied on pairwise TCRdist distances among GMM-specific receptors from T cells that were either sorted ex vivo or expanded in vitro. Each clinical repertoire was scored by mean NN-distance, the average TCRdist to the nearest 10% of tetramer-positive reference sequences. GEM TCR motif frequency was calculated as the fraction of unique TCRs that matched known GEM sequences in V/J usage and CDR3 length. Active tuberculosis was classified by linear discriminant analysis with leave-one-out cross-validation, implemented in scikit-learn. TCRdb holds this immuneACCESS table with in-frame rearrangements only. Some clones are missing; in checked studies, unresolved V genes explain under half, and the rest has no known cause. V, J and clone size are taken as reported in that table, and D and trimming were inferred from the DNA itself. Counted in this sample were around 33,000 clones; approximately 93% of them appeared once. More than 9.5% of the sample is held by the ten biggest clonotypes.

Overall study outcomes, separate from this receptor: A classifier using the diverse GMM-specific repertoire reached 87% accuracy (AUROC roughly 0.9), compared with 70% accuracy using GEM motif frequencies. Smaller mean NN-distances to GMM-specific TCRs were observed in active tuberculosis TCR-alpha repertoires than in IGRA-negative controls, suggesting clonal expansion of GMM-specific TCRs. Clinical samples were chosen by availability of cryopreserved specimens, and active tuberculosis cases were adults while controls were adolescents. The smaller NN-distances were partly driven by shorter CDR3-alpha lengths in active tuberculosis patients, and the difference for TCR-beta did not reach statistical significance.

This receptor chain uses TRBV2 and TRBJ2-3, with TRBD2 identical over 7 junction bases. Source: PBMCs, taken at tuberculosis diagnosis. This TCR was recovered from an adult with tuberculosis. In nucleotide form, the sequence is TGTGCCAGCAGTCGGGACTACACCCTGGGCACAGATACGCAGTATTTT. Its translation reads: CASSRDYTLGTDTQYF. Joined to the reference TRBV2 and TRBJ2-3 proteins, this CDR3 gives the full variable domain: EPEVTQTPSHQVTQMGQEVILRCVPISNHLYFYWYRQILGQKVEFLVSFYNNEISEKSEIFDDQFSVERPDGSNFTLKIRSTKLEDSAMYFCASSRDYTLGTDTQYFGPGTRLTVL.